The 31 T cell receptor beta chains given below trace back to one sample, sequenced in a study of blood T cell repertoires in COVID-19. Profiling relied on immunoSEQ multiplex PCR, and the TCRdb table lists in-frame clones only, not all of them. This sample yields about 260,000 clones, of which 87% are seen a single time; around 1.5% belongs to the top ten. Input material: peripheral blood. The receptor source for this set is a woman aged 40 to 55 who had recovered from COVID-19.

The chain joins TRBV4-1 to TRBJ1-1; unclear D gene. Deletions cut 1 base from V and 2 bases from J, with 26 bases between. Germline CDR1 and CDR2: MGHRA and YSYEKL. This CDR3 region has 20 residues. This CDR3 is CASSQGLPALGGLTNTEAFF. As DNA, the CDR3 is TGCGCCAGCAGCCAAGGACTCCCGGCCTTAGGCGGCCTTACAAACACTGAAGCTTTCTTT.

This clone occurred a few times. This sequence joins TRBV5-1 and TRBJ2-2; possibly TRBD1 for D (6 bases). The CDR3 runs to 15 residues. Germline V gene lookup returns CDR1 SGHRS and CDR2 YFSETQ. Trimming took off 3 bases at V and 1 base at J, with 10 bases between the two ends. CDR3 DNA sequence: TGCGCCAGCAGCTCCGGGACATTGAACACCGGGGAGCTGTTTTTT. Protein sequence: CASSSGTLNTGELFF.

This clone has at least ten counts. V is TRBV6-1 and J is TRBJ1-4; 10 bases align to TRBD1. The CDR3 runs to 14 residues. J was trimmed by 7 bases and V by 1 base; bases with no gene match: 0. Per germline, CDR1 MNHNS and CDR2 SASEGT. The CDR3 DNA reads TGTGCCAGCAGTGAAGGACAGGGGGCTGAAAAACTGTTTTTT. It yields the protein CASSEGQGAEKLFF.

This chain connects TRBV2 to TRBJ2-7; tentatively, D is TRBD2 (6 bases). V lost 6 bases, J lost 7 bases, and 16 bases lay in between. Per germline, CDR1 SNHLY and CDR2 FYNNEI. The CDR3 covers 13 residues. CDR3 sequence: CASSRDFLREQYF. CDR3 nucleotides: TGTGCCAGCAGCCGGGACTTCCTACGGGAGCAGTACTTC.

The rearrangement uses TRBV11-1 and TRBJ2-3; the D gene is possibly TRBD2 (5 bases). V shed 3 bases and J shed 6 bases, with 10 bases lying between them. This CDR3 is built from 13 residues. Germline V gives CDR1 SGHAT, CDR2 FQDESV (reference sequence). The CDR3 DNA is TGTGCCAGCAGCTTGAGGGCAGGCGATACGCAGTATTTT. Translation gives CASSLRAGDTQYF.

The chain has TRBV7-9 and TRBJ2-5; 14 bases match TRBD2. Germline CDR1 is SEHNR and CDR2 is FQNEAQ (reference sequence). The CDR3 spans 18 residues. The trim removed 5 bases at V and 3 bases at J, leaving 11 bases unmatched. CDR3 residues: CASSPGTSGGAGEETQYF. The CDR3 coding sequence is TGTGCCAGCAGCCCTGGGACTAGCGGGGGCGCCGGGGAAGAGACCCAGTACTTC.

The rearrangement links TRBV29-1 to TRBJ2-5; possible D gene TRBD1, 5 bases. The CDR3 covers 13 residues. From germline, CDR1 is SQVTM and CDR2 ANQGSEA. The germline V and J ends were trimmed by 7 bases and 2 bases, with 14 bases remaining between them. Here the CDR3 DNA reads TGCAGCGCCGAGAAGGGGCGGCAAGAGACCCAGTACTTC. It is translated as CSAEKGRQETQYF.

The rearrangement uses TRBV18 and TRBJ2-7; D not certain. The germline gives CDR1 KGHSH, CDR2 LQKENI. V was clipped by 2 bases and J by 4 bases, with 6 bases between them. The CDR3 has 12 residues. The CDR3 bases are TGTGCCAGCTCACCATCCATTTACGAGCAGTACTTC. Translating it yields CASSPSIYEQYF.

J is TRBJ2-3 and V is TRBV5-1, with a possible D match to TRBD2 (7 bases). V shed 4 bases and J shed 0 bases, with 18 bases lying between them. The CDR3 spans 17 residues. Germline CDR1 is SGHRS and CDR2 is YFSETQ. CDR3 residues: CASSHFTGGTSTDTQYF. The CDR3 nucleotides are TGCGCCAGCAGCCATTTCACGGGGGGCACTAGCACAGATACGCAGTATTTT.

The chain couples TRBV5-6 to TRBJ2-1; D is possibly TRBD1 (6 bases). This CDR3 is built from 17 residues. V lost 4 bases to trimming and J lost 4 bases, with 21 bases between them. The germline V gene has CDR1 SGHDT and CDR2 YYEEEE. The CDR3 sequence is CASSATPEARGYNEQFF. The CDR3 DNA reads TGTGCCAGCAGCGCAACCCCCGAGGCCAGGGGTTACAATGAGCAGTTCTTC.

This chain uses TRBV4-1 with TRBJ1-5, with D possibly being TRBD1 (5 bases). Germline lookup yields CDR1 MGHRA and CDR2 YSYEKL. This CDR3 region has 14 residues. With 5 bases removed from V and 0 bases from J, the gap between germline ends came to 8 bases. The DNA of the CDR3 is TGCGCCAGCAGCTTCAGGGATAGCAATCAGCCCCAGCATTTT. This codes for CASSFRDSNQPQHF.

J is TRBJ2-2 and V is TRBV5-1, with D possibly being TRBD2 (5 bases). Germline-derived CDR1 and CDR2 are SGHRS and YFSETQ. The CDR3 is made up of 16 amino acids. V was clipped by 0 bases and J by 5 bases, with 14 bases between them. The CDR3 region is CASSLDPGRGTGELFF. The CDR3 nucleotides read TGCGCCAGCAGCTTGGATCCTGGGAGAGGGACCGGGGAGCTGTTTTTT. Full variable domain (outside the CDR3, taken from reference TRBV5-1 and TRBJ2-2): KAGVTQTPRYLIKTRGQQVTLSCSPISGHRSVSWYQQTPGQGLQFLFEYFSETQRNKGNFPGRFSGRQFSNSRSEMNVSTLELGDSALYLCASSLDPGRGTGELFFGEGSRLTVL.

The rearrangement joins TRBV18 to TRBJ1-1; tentative D call: TRBD1 (6 bases). The germline CDR1 and CDR2 sequences are KGHSH and LQKENI. The CDR3 loop spans 16 amino acids. V was clipped by 1 base and J by 0 bases, with 12 bases between them. The CDR3 DNA reads as TGTGCCAGCTCACCACGTGGGGGCCGTCTGAACACTGAAGCTTTCTTT. Its protein is CASSPRGGRLNTEAFF.

V and J are TRBV5-4 and TRBJ2-1; D is uncertain. V lost 4 bases and J lost 0, with 11 bases in between. The CDR3 runs to 15 residues. The germline V gene encodes CDR1 SGHNT and CDR2 YYREEE (reference sequence). The DNA of the CDR3 is TGTGCCAGCAGCACATCTAGGCCCTCCTACAATGAGCAGTTCTTC. It codes for CASSTSRPSYNEQFF.

The chain employs TRBV5-4 and TRBJ2-1; tentative D call: TRBD1 (6 bases). The germline V and J ends were trimmed by 3 bases and 5 bases, with 15 bases remaining between them. This CDR3 has 15 amino acids. Germline V gene sequence: CDR1 SGHNT, CDR2 YYREEE (reference sequence). CDR3 in amino acids: CASSSPTGPHNEQFF. DNA of the CDR3: TGTGCCAGCAGCTCCCCCACAGGGCCACACAATGAGCAGTTCTTC.

This chain uses TRBV7-9 with TRBJ1-2; D remains ambiguous. Germline V gene lookup returns CDR1 SEHNR and CDR2 FQNEAQ (reference sequence). The CDR3 extends over 13 amino acids. Trimming left V 1 base short and J 4 bases short, with 7 bases between. The CDR3 region has the DNA TGTGCCAGCAGCTTAGTTTCCAGCTATGGCTACACCTTC. This translates into CASSLVSSYGYTF.

The chain is built from TRBV11-2 and TRBJ2-5, with 10 bases matching TRBD2. CDR1 SGHAT and CDR2 FQNNGV come from the germline V gene. The CDR3 loop spans 15 amino acids. The V and J ends lost 5 bases and 0 bases, in that order; junction bases with no gene match: 3. The CDR3 nucleotides are TGTGCCAGCAGCGAGACTAGCGGGTACCAAGAGACCCAGTACTTC. Protein sequence: CASSETSGYQETQYF. The variable domain in full, completed from reference TRBV11-2 and TRBJ2-5, reads EAGVAQSPRYKIIEKRQSVAFWCNPISGHATLYWYQQILGQGPKLLIQFQNNGVVDDSQLPKDRFSAERLKGVDSTLKIQPAKLEDSAVYLCASSETSGYQETQYFGPGTRLLVL.

V and J are TRBV29-1 and TRBJ1-2; 8 bases fit TRBD1. Trimming at V came to 4 bases and at J to 1 base, leaving 11 bases not matched to a gene. CDR1 and CDR2 from the germline V gene are SQVTM and ANQGSEA. The CDR3 has 16 residues. This chain's CDR3 is CSVGPPWTGNNYGYTF. DNA for the CDR3: TGCAGCGTTGGGCCGCCCTGGACAGGGAATAACTATGGCTACACCTTC. Filled out from reference TRBV29-1 and TRBJ1-2, the complete variable domain reads SAVISQKPSRDICQRGTSLTIQCQVDSQVTMMFWYRQQPGQSLTLIATANQGSEATYESGFVIDKFPISRPNLTFSTLTVSNMSPEDSSIYLCSVGPPWTGNNYGYTFGSGTRLTVV.

J is TRBJ2-1 and V is TRBV27, with a tentative D call TRBD2 (6 bases). The CDR3 totals 16 residues. CDR1 and CDR2 (germline): MNHEY, SMNVEV (reference sequence). The V end lost 1 base, the J end lost 12 bases, and 22 bases lay between the germline ends. CDR3 sequence (DNA): TGTGCCAGCAGTTTATTACCCGGGACTGGGATTGGGGGGCAGTTCTTC. This codes for CASSLLPGTGIGGQFF.

The genes are TRBV6-5 and TRBJ2-1; 9 nucleotides line up with TRBD2. Germline loops: CDR1 MNHEY, CDR2 SVGAGI. The J segment lost 5 bases and the V segment lost 7 bases, leaving 9 bases of the junction unmatched. This CDR3 spans 15 amino acids. The CDR3 bases are TGTGCCAGCATTGGGCGGGGGGGCGTCAACAATGAGCAGTTCTTC. Encoded protein: CASIGRGGVNNEQFF.

This chain links TRBV2 with TRBJ1-1; D gene unclear. The V end was cut by 4 bases, the J end by 1 base, with 13 bases between. Germline V gene sequence: CDR1 SNHLY, CDR2 FYNNEI. This CDR3 has 15 amino acids. For the CDR3, the DNA is TGTGCCAGCAGTGTTCCGGGAAAAGAGAACACTGAAGCTTTCTTT. Amino acid sequence: CASSVPGKENTEAFF.

V gene TRBV9 combines with J gene TRBJ1-2, with TRBD1 matching over 7 bases. The CDR3 totals 16 residues. Germline V gene sequence: CDR1 SGDLS, CDR2 YYNGEE. With V trimmed by 4 bases and J by 1 base, 10 bases remained unmatched. In DNA form, the CDR3 reads TGTGCCAGCAGCCCAGGACAGGCCGGGAGTAACTATGGCTACACCTTC. Translating gives CASSPGQAGSNYGYTF.

The chain links TRBV6-4 to TRBJ1-1; no firm D call. The germline V gene has CDR1 MRHNA and CDR2 SNTAGT. The CDR3 spans 13 residues. V lost 7 bases, J lost 0 bases, and 9 bases lay in between. CDR3 in DNA: TGTGCCAGCAAACAGTCCCTGAACACTGAAGCTTTCTTT. Amino acids: CASKQSLNTEAFF.

The chain links TRBV27 to TRBJ1-5; no definite D call. The V end lost 3 bases, the J end lost 9 bases, and 9 bases lay between the germline ends. Germline CDR1 MNHEY, CDR2 SMNVEV (reference sequence). The CDR3 is 12 amino acids. Here the CDR3 DNA reads TGTGCCAGCAGTTTCTCTAATGGGCCCCAGCATTTT. Its translation is CASSFSNGPQHF.

The V gene is TRBV2, the J gene TRBJ2-4, with TRBD1 as a possible D gene (5 bases). V lost 6 bases and J lost 0, with 12 bases in between. The CDR3 contains 15 residues. Looked up from germline, CDR1 is SNHLY and CDR2 is FYNNEI. CDR3 in amino acids: CASRRQLLAKNIQYF. The DNA for the CDR3 is TGTGCCAGCAGACGACAGTTACTAGCCAAAAACATTCAGTACTTC. Full variable domain (rest looked up from reference TRBV2 and TRBJ2-4): EPEVTQTPSHQVTQMGQEVILRCVPISNHLYFYWYRQILGQKVEFLVSFYNNEISEKSEIFDDQFSVERPDGSNFTLKIRSTKLEDSAMYFCASRRQLLAKNIQYFGAGTRLSVL.

J is TRBJ2-7 and V is TRBV6-5; unclear D gene. Germline V gives CDR1 MNHEY, CDR2 SVGAGI. V was cut by 6 bases and J by 4 bases, with 7 bases left in between. This CDR3 is built from 11 residues. The CDR3 loop is CASRAVYEQYF. The CDR3 region has the DNA TGTGCCAGCAGGGCTGTATACGAGCAGTACTTC.

The rearrangement uses TRBV6-5 and TRBJ1-1; 7 bases agree with TRBD1. The CDR3 sequence is 12 residues long. With V trimmed by 2 bases and J by 11 bases, 5 bases remained unmatched. Germline CDR1 MNHEY, CDR2 SVGAGI. The CDR3 loop is CASSYGGTAAFF. CDR3 DNA sequence: TGTGCCAGCAGTTACGGTGGGACAGCGGCTTTCTTT.

The V gene is TRBV19, the J gene TRBJ1-1; D ambiguous. The ends were cut back, 5 bases at V and 2 bases at J, with 12 bases in the middle. CDR1 LNHDA and CDR2 SQIVND come from the germline V gene (reference sequence). This CDR3 contains 14 residues. The CDR3 DNA sequence: TGTGCCAGTAGTTCCCACAGTAAAAACACTGAAGCTTTCTTT. Translation: CASSSHSKNTEAFF.

The chain recombines TRBV5-1 with TRBJ1-1, with D possibly being TRBD1 (6 bases). CDR3 length equals 16 residues. Between the trimmed V and J ends, which lost 0 bases and 2 bases, there was a span of 14 bases. The V gene's germline CDR1 is SGHRS and CDR2 YFSETQ. CDR3: CASSLGGWGLNTEAFF. The CDR3 coding sequence is TGCGCCAGCAGCTTGGGAGGGTGGGGGCTTAACACTGAAGCTTTCTTT. Looking up the rest from reference TRBV5-1 and TRBJ1-1 gives the full variable domain: KAGVTQTPRYLIKTRGQQVTLSCSPISGHRSVSWYQQTPGQGLQFLFEYFSETQRNKGNFPGRFSGRQFSNSRSEMNVSTLELGDSALYLCASSLGGWGLNTEAFFGQGTRLTVV.

The chain links TRBV3-1 (or the pseudogene TRBV3-2) to TRBJ2-3; 9 positions match TRBD2. The CDR3 is made up of 15 amino acids. Unmatched junction bases numbered 4, after V lost 4 bases and J lost 2 bases. Germline CDR1 and CDR2: LGHDT and YNNKEL (reference sequence). The CDR3 loop is CASSRRGGDTDTQYF. The CDR3 bases are TGTGCCAGCAGCCGGCGGGGGGGAGACACAGATACGCAGTATTTT.

This chain joins TRBV27 and TRBJ1-2, with a possible D match to TRBD1 (5 bases). The V gene's germline CDR1 is MNHEY and CDR2 SMNVEV (reference sequence). CDR3 length equals 15 residues. V was clipped by 4 bases and J by 2 bases, with 14 bases between them. The DNA for the CDR3 is TGTGCCAGCAGTTCAACTTTTGGGGCCAACTATGGCTACACCTTC. Residues: CASSSTFGANYGYTF.